These T cell receptor beta chains were read from a single sample in a study of TIL therapy for anti-PD-1-resistant metastatic lung cancer. TCRdb's copy holds only in-frame clones and misses some; the assay was immunoSEQ multiplex PCR. The sample contains tens of thousands of clones, 70% to 80% of which appear only once. This specimen consisted of blood, obtained at baseline. These receptors all come from a woman between 30 and 79 years old with non-small cell lung cancer. Each CDR3 is given with its conserved first and last residue. Each record gives: D gene, CDR3 length, J gene, V gene, clone size, CDR3 protein, CDR3 DNA. D genes are given only for firm matches. Size is omitted from some rows. Given values are once, few, many or a class for expanded clones.

>NA|16|TRBJ2-1|TRBV6-5|NA
CASSYLTVGTYNEQFF
TGTGCCAGCAGTTACCTAACGGTGGGGACCTACAATGAGCAGTTCTTC
>NA|15|TRBJ1-1|TRBV6-5|NA
CASSIGPRVGTEAFF
TGTGCCAGCAGTATCGGGCCAAGGGTGGGGACTGAAGCTTTCTTT
>NA|18|TRBJ2-5|TRBV21-1|NA
CASSKASVPRQRQETQYF
TGTGCCAGCAGCAAAGCCTCCGTGCCCAGACAACGCCAAGAGACCCAGTACTTC
>NA|17|TRBJ2-7|TRBV11-2|NA
CASSLGRGGFRSYEQYF
TGTGCCAGCAGCTTAGGGCGTGGGGGGTTTAGATCCTACGAGCAGTACTTC
>NA|14|TRBJ1-5|TRBV18|NA
CASSQQYSNQPQHF
TGTGCCAGCTCACAGCAGTATAGCAATCAGCCCCAGCATTTT
>TRBD1|15|TRBJ1-4|TRBV28|NA
CASSPPGQGAEKLFF
TGTGCCAGCAGTCCCCCGGGACAGGGCGCGGAAAAACTGTTTTTT
>NA|14|TRBJ2-7|TRBV6-1|once
CASRPGQMTYEQYF
TGTGCCAGCAGGCCGGGACAAATGACCTACGAGCAGTACTTC
>NA|15|TRBJ1-2|TRBV5-4|NA
CASSLAGGSNYGYTF
TGTGCCAGCAGCTTGGCCGGAGGATCTAACTATGGCTACACCTTC
>TRBD2|13|TRBJ2-1|TRBV10-3|NA
CAISGLANNEQFF
TGTGCCATCAGTGGACTAGCCAACAATGAGCAGTTCTTC
>NA|14|TRBJ2-2|TRBV7-8|NA
CASSLRLGGGELFF
TGTGCCAGCAGCTTAAGACTAGGTGGCGGGGAGCTGTTTTTT
>NA|15|TRBJ2-1|TRBV5-1|NA
CASSFAGLNYNEQFF
TGCGCCAGCAGCTTCGCAGGACTCAACTACAATGAGCAGTTCTTC
>TRBD1|14|TRBJ2-2|TRBV6-1|NA
CASRRQGNTGELFF
TGTGCCAGCAGACGACAGGGGAACACCGGGGAGCTGTTTTTT
>NA|14|TRBJ2-1|TRBV7-2|NA
CASSLGVRSNEQFF
TGTGCCAGCAGCTTAGGCGTTAGATCCAATGAGCAGTTCTTC
>NA|15|TRBJ2-3|TRBV2|NA
CASSEDSTPWNTQYF
TGTGCCAGCAGTGAAGACAGTACTCCCTGGAATACGCAGTATTTT
>NA|19|TRBJ2-4|TRBV2|NA
CASSEEGQGWYIAKNIQYF
TGTGCCAGCAGTGAAGAAGGTCAGGGGTGGTATATAGCCAAAAACATTCAGTACTTC
>NA|14|TRBJ2-7|TRBV11-1|NA
CASSLASRPYEQYF
TGTGCCAGCAGCTTAGCTAGCCGGCCCTACGAGCAGTACTTC
>NA|13|TRBJ1-1|TRBV6-4|few
CASSETGNTEAFF
TGTGCCAGCAGTGAAACAGGGAACACTGAAGCTTTCTTT
>TRBD1|12|TRBJ1-1|TRBV7-9|few
CASSTGDTEAFF
TGTGCCAGCAGCACAGGGGACACTGAAGCTTTCTTT
>TRBD2|14|TRBJ2-7|TRBV2|NA
CASSYGRVSYEQYF
TGTGCCAGTTCCTACGGGAGGGTGTCCTACGAGCAGTACTTC
>TRBD2|14|TRBJ2-1|TRBV29-1|NA
CSVEGGLGINEQFF
TGCAGCGTTGAGGGGGGACTAGGCATCAATGAGCAGTTCTTC
>NA|11|TRBJ2-1|TRBV5-1|medium-sized
CASSLASEQFF
TGCGCCAGCAGCTTGGCGAGTGAGCAGTTCTTC
>NA|15|TRBJ1-2|TRBV2|few
CASSPKPTNNYGYTF
TGTGCCAGCAGTCCGAAGCCCACTAATAACTATGGCTACACCTTC
>NA|13|TRBJ2-1|TRBV19|NA
CASSITVGNEQFF
TGTGCCAGTAGTATAACAGTTGGCAATGAGCAGTTCTTC
>NA|14|TRBJ2-5|TRBV7-6|NA
CASMAASALETQYF
TGTGCCAGCATGGCAGCTTCCGCTCTAGAGACCCAGTACTTC
>TRBD2|15|TRBJ2-1|TRBV7-2|NA
CASSLSGRAGGEQFF
TGTGCCAGCAGCCTCAGCGGGAGGGCCGGGGGTGAGCAGTTCTTC
>NA|15|TRBJ2-1|TRBV11-2|NA
CASGPGGPLYNEQFF
TGTGCCAGCGGACCAGGGGGGCCTCTTTACAATGAGCAGTTCTTC
>NA|15|TRBJ2-5|TRBV30|few
CAWRLPHGNRETQYF
TGTGCCTGGAGACTTCCCCACGGGAATAGAGAGACCCAGTACTTC
>NA|15|TRBJ1-1|TRBV5-4|NA
CASSLGSPMNTEAFF
TGTGCCAGCAGCCTCGGCAGTCCCATGAACACTGAAGCTTTCTTT
>NA|15|TRBJ2-1|TRBV4-1|NA
CASSPSPTPGIMQFF
TGCGCCAGCAGCCCCTCTCCCACACCGGGGATCATGCAGTTCTTC
>NA|16|TRBJ2-7|TRBV10-1|few
CASSEGSYRAPDEQYF
TGCGCCAGCAGTGAGGGGTCCTACCGGGCCCCTGACGAGCAGTACTTC
>TRBD2|18|TRBJ2-1|TRBV19|medium-sized
CATAPGLAGSGSYNEQFF
TGTGCCACTGCACCGGGACTAGCGGGGTCGGGGTCCTACAATGAGCAGTTCTTC
>NA|15|TRBJ2-6|TRBV18|NA
CASSLQGNGANVLTF
TGTGCCAGCTCACTCCAGGGGAATGGGGCCAACGTCCTGACTTTC
>NA|17|TRBJ2-2|TRBV19|once
CASTPRGGLGGTGELFF
TGTGCCAGTACCCCCAGGGGGGGACTAGGTGGGACCGGGGAGCTGTTTTTT
>NA|15|TRBJ2-7|TRBV10-2|NA
CASSETDRSPYEQYF
TGCGCCAGCAGTGAAACCGACAGATCCCCCTACGAGCAGTACTTC
>NA|17|TRBJ2-2|TRBV11-3|NA
CASSLEVVGSGTGELFF
TGTGCCAGCAGCTTAGAGGTTGTAGGCTCGGGCACCGGGGAGCTGTTTTTT
>NA|12|TRBJ1-2|TRBV6-1|NA
CASSEGVYGYTF
TGTGCCAGCAGTGAGGGGGTCTATGGCTACACCTTC
>TRBD2|15|TRBJ2-1|TRBV19|NA
CASSIGPGTRDEQFF
TGTGCCAGTAGTATAGGTCCCGGGACTAGGGATGAGCAGTTCTTC
>NA|15|TRBJ2-1|TRBV7-2|NA
CASSLEGLSSDEQFF
TGTGCCAGCAGCTTAGAGGGACTTTCGTCCGATGAGCAGTTCTTC
>TRBD2|18|TRBJ2-3|TRBV15|NA
CATSRDRVPAGSTDTQYF
TGTGCCACCAGCAGAGATAGGGTACCAGCGGGAAGCACAGATACGCAGTATTTT
>NA|19|TRBJ2-2|TRBV23-1|NA
CASSPEGYTVFANTGELFF
TGCGCCAGCAGTCCCGAAGGATACACCGTGTTCGCGAACACCGGGGAGCTGTTTTTT
>TRBD2|14|TRBJ2-2|TRBV6-1|NA
CASSVLAGSRELFF
TGTGCCAGCAGTGTTTTAGCGGGGTCCAGGGAGCTGTTTTTT